The 3 T cell receptor beta chains presented below share a single source sample, sequenced in a study of shared clonotypes between healthy human individuals. Clones were read by immunoSEQ multiplex PCR, and TCRdb kept only the in-frame ones, dropping some. The data contain hundreds of thousands of clones, roughly 83% of them singletons. Input material: PBMCs. The source is a woman aged 35 to 49 in good health. Some clones in this sample may be carry-over from other donors' samples.

The DNA for the CDR3 is TGTGCCAGCAGGGATACCTCAAACTCCTACGAGCAGTACTTC. It encodes CASRDTSNSYEQYF. The chain couples TRBV2 to TRBJ2-7; D is unresolved. In germline, CDR1 is SNHLY, CDR2 FYNNEI. This CDR3 spans 14 amino acids. Between the trimmed V and J ends, which lost 6 bases and 0 bases, there was a span of 12 bases.

J is TRBJ2-3 and V is TRBV4-3; D may be TRBD1 (6 bases). Trimming pared 1 base from V and 7 bases from J, leaving 9 bases between. This CDR3 is built from 13 residues. The germline V gene has CDR1 LGHNA and CDR2 YSLEER. For the CDR3, the DNA is TGCGCCAGCAGCCAAGTCAGGGGACATACGCAGTATTTT. This encodes CASSQVRGHTQYF.

For the CDR3, the DNA is TGTGCCAGCAGTTACTCGGTTGGGGGGCCCGGCTATGGCTACACCTTC. It is translated as CASSYSVGGPGYGYTF. V usage is TRBV6-5 and J usage is TRBJ1-2; D may be TRBD1 (6 bases). V was shortened by 0 bases and J by 4 bases, with 15 bases between the two germline ends. The CDR3 runs to 16 residues. CDR1 and CDR2 (germline): MNHEY, SVGAGI.